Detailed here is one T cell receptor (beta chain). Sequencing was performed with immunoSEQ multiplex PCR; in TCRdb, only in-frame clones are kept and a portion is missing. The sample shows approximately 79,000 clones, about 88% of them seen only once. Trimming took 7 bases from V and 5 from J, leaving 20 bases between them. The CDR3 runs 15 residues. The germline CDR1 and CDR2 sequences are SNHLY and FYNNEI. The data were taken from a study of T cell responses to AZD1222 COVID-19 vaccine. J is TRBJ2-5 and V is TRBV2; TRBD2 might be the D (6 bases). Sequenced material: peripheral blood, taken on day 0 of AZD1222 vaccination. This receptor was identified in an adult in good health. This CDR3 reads CASTRRASGGETQYF. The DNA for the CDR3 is TGTGCCAGCACTAGAAGGGCTAGTGGAGGGGAGACCCAGTACTTC.